Following are 10 T cell receptor beta chains from one sample sequenced in a study of PD-1 blockade in classical Hodgkin lymphoma. Only in-frame clones appear in the TCRdb table, and some are missing; sequencing was by immunoSEQ multiplex PCR. The sample consists of 25,000 to 35,000 clones, approximately 79% of them appearing once. Regarding time point: cycle 4 day 1 (C4D1), after about 6 weeks of nivolumab. Each patient experienced a relapse that followed autologous stem cell transplantation, and brentuximab vedotin exposure varied. Starting with thawed PBMCs, CD4+ T cells were purified by magnetic negative selection. The sample was CD4+ T cells from blood, taken before the fourth cycle of nivolumab. Receptor source: a human donor with classical Hodgkin lymphoma.

In this sample, this clone turned up a few times. The gene calls are TRBV11-3 and TRBJ2-2, with D hard to call. The germline V gene encodes CDR1 SGHNT and CDR2 YENEEA. Trimming took 4 bases from V and 6 from J, leaving 9 bases between them. This CDR3 contains 13 residues. The CDR3 bases are TGTGCCAGCAGCTCTCGCCGGTCCGGGGAGCTGTTTTTT. Translating gives CASSSRRSGELFF.

J is TRBJ1-3 and V is TRBV5-1; tentative D call: TRBD1 (6 bases). Germline loops: CDR1 SGHRS, CDR2 YFSETQ. V lost 0 bases to trimming and J lost 2 bases, with 9 bases between them. This CDR3 is built from 15 residues. The CDR3 spells CASSLESGAGNTIYF. CDR3 in DNA: TGCGCCAGCAGCTTGGAGTCAGGGGCTGGAAACACCATATATTTT. Complete variable domain (other parts from reference TRBV5-1 and TRBJ1-3): KAGVTQTPRYLIKTRGQQVTLSCSPISGHRSVSWYQQTPGQGLQFLFEYFSETQRNKGNFPGRFSGRQFSNSRSEMNVSTLELGDSALYLCASSLESGAGNTIYFGEGSWLTVV.

The J gene is TRBJ1-1, the V gene TRBV9, with 10 positions matching TRBD1. The trim removed 3 bases at V and 3 bases at J, leaving 5 bases unmatched. CDR1 and CDR2 (germline): SGDLS, YYNGEE. This CDR3 contains 15 residues. The CDR3 region is CASSGWTGGDTEAFF. The CDR3 nucleotides read TGTGCCAGCAGCGGTTGGACAGGGGGGGACACTGAAGCTTTCTTT.

Concerning this clone itself: Within the sample, other DNA sequences also encode this same CDR3. The V call is TRBV5-1, the J call TRBJ1-4; D gene uncertain. Germline values: CDR1 SGHRS, CDR2 YFSETQ. The V and J ends lost 1 base and 5 bases respectively, with 6 bases between them. This CDR3 comprises 13 residues. This CDR3 reads CASSLNRNEKLFF. CDR3 sequence (DNA): TGCGCCAGCAGCTTGAACAGAAATGAAAAACTGTTTTTT.

The chain links TRBV9 to TRBJ1-2; D unresolved. Germline CDR1 reads SGDLS; CDR2 reads YYNGEE. This CDR3 comprises 15 residues. Trimming removed 0 bases from V and 0 bases from J, with 9 bases in between. The CDR3 DNA reads as TGTGCCAGCAGCGTAGATCCAGGCTCTAACTATGGCTACACCTTC. This translates into CASSVDPGSNYGYTF. The full variable domain, its missing parts supplied by reference TRBV9 and TRBJ1-2, is DSGVTQTPKHLITATGQRVTLRCSPRSGDLSVYWYQQSLDQGLQFLIQYYNGEERAKGNILERFSAQQFPDLHSELNLSSLELGDSALYFCASSVDPGSNYGYTFGSGTRLTVV.

The chain couples TRBV6-5 to TRBJ1-1; no clear D. Between the trimmed V and J ends, which lost 2 bases and 4 bases, there was a span of 8 bases. The CDR3 extends over 13 amino acids. Per germline, CDR1 MNHEY and CDR2 SVGAGI. In DNA, the CDR3 is TGTGCCAGCAGTTACAGGAGAGGCACTGAAGCTTTCTTT. As protein: CASSYRRGTEAFF.

The chain uses TRBV6-1 and TRBJ1-3; D uncertain. This CDR3 contains 16 residues. V was shortened by 2 bases and J by 0 bases, with 11 bases between the two germline ends. Looked up from germline, CDR1 is MNHNS and CDR2 is SASEGT. The CDR3 is CASSENPDHSGNTIYF. Written as DNA, the CDR3 is TGTGCCAGCAGTGAAAACCCAGATCACTCTGGAAACACCATATATTTT.

The rearrangement joins TRBV13 to TRBJ2-7; D may correspond to TRBD1 or TRBD2 (5 bases each). The CDR3 contains 14 residues. V was shortened by 5 bases and J by 3 bases, with 14 bases between the two germline ends. Germline CDR1 PRHDT, CDR2 FYEKMQ (reference sequence). The CDR3 sequence: CASSPRDVFYEQYF. Written as DNA, the CDR3 is TGTGCCAGCAGCCCGAGGGACGTCTTCTACGAGCAGTACTTC.

V and J are TRBV18 and TRBJ1-1; the match to TRBD1 covers 7 bases. In germline, CDR1 is KGHSH, CDR2 LQKENI. J gave up 5 bases and V 5 bases, and 5 bases lay outside the gene matches. This CDR3 comprises 13 residues. The CDR3 nucleotides read TGTGCCAGCTCAGAGGGACAGAGGACTGAAGCTTTCTTT. It encodes CASSEGQRTEAFF.

The chain links TRBV9 to TRBJ2-1; TRBD2 matches 10 bases. Unmatched junction bases numbered 6, after V lost 3 bases and J lost 0 bases. Germline loops: CDR1 SGDLS, CDR2 YYNGEE. This CDR3 has 17 amino acids. The DNA for the CDR3 is TGTGCCAGCAGCGAAAGCGGGGGGGCCCTCTCCTACAATGAGCAGTTCTTC. It specifies CASSESGGALSYNEQFF.